This passage covers 15 T cell receptor beta chains from one sample sequenced in a study of blood T cells in healthy people across ages. Combining a sample-barcoded 5' primer with a J-beta primer mix, a second PCR ran for about 6 to 12 cycles. MiXCR, run by TCRdb on the 5' RACE reads, gives a single entry per CDR3 protein. The sample yields approximately 600,000 distinct CDR3 sequences, 45% to 65% seen once. The sample consisted of blood. The source is a man aged 55 to 70 in good health.

This clonotype was observed a handful of times. The V and J genes are TRBV9 and TRBJ1-6, with D perhaps matching TRBD1 (5 bases). Trimming took off 0 bases at V and 0 bases at J, with 10 bases between the two ends. The CDR3 is 17 residues long. The germline V gene has CDR1 SGDLS and CDR2 YYNGEE. For the CDR3, the DNA is TGTGCCAGCAGCGTAGACGACAGAGGCTCCTATAATTCACCCCTCCACTTT. Translated: CASSVDDRGSYNSPLHF.

This clonotype was counted a few times. The J gene is TRBJ2-3, the V gene TRBV20-1; TRBD2 aligns across 10 bases. This CDR3 region has 15 residues. Germline V gives CDR1 DFQATT, CDR2 SNEGSKA (reference sequence). The V and J ends lost 5 bases and 2 bases, in that order; junction bases with no gene match: 7. CDR3 protein: CSAPLAGDATDTQYF. DNA for the CDR3: TGCAGTGCTCCCCTAGCGGGGGATGCCACAGATACGCAGTATTTT.

Of note for this clonotype: A single base separates this from a much larger clone, so it may be a read error. This rearrangement joins TRBV6-5 to TRBJ2-2; weak D call: TRBD2 (5 bases). Germline lookup yields CDR1 MNHEY and CDR2 SVGAGI. The CDR3 is made up of 13 amino acids. This chain's CDR3 is CASSRMNTGEMFF. The DNA for the CDR3 is TGTGCCAGCAGTCGGATGAACACCGGGGAGATGTTTTTT.

Comments on this clonotype: The germline gene is not matched at one end of the junction; a read error may be the cause. The chain combines TRBV6-1 with TRBJ2-6; 9 bases map to TRBD2. Germline V gene lookup returns CDR1 MNHNS and CDR2 SASEGT. The CDR3 is made up of 16 amino acids. In DNA, the CDR3 is TGTGCCAGCAGAGAAGCGGGGGGCGGTGGGGCCAACGTCCTGACTTTC. Encoded protein: CASREAGGGGANVLTF.

V is TRBV5-1 and J is TRBJ1-1, with 8 bases fitting TRBD1. After removal of 0 bases from V and 6 bases from J, the junction contained 7 bases not matched to a gene. Germline CDR1 reads SGHRS; CDR2 reads YFSETQ. The CDR3 contains 15 residues. CDR3 nucleotides: TGCGCCAGCAGCTTGGAAGTCGGGACAGGAGCTGAAGCTTTCTTT. As protein: CASSLEVGTGAEAFF.

In its sample, this clonotype was seen a few times. The chain joins TRBV7-2 to TRBJ2-5; no clear D. The CDR3 covers 15 residues. Germline CDR1 SGHTA, CDR2 FQGNSA. The V and J ends lost 5 bases and 2 bases respectively, with 15 bases between them. The CDR3 DNA sequence: TGTGCCAGCAGCCCCCTTCCTCTACCTCAAGAGACCCAGTACTTC. Translated: CASSPLPLPQETQYF.

V usage is TRBV12-3 or TRBV12-4 and J usage is TRBJ2-1; D unresolved. The CDR3 is 12 amino acids. The germline V and J ends were trimmed by 3 bases and 7 bases, with 7 bases remaining between them. CDR3 nucleotide sequence: TGTGCCAGCAGTTTGAACACGAATGAGCAGTTCTTC. This encodes CASSLNTNEQFF.

This chain joins TRBV12-3 or TRBV12-4 and TRBJ2-3; 13 positions agree with TRBD2. This CDR3 has 15 residues. V lost 6 bases and J lost 5; bases outside the gene matches: 5. This chain's CDR3 is CASRTGLAGRDTQYF. The CDR3 DNA follows: TGTGCCAGCAGAACGGGACTAGCGGGAAGAGATACGCAGTATTTT.

The rearrangement links TRBV28 to TRBJ2-1, with 10 bases that match TRBD2. The CDR3 extends over 15 amino acids. The V gene's germline CDR1 is MDHEN and CDR2 SYDVKM. V was clipped by 3 bases and J by 6 bases; unmatched bases: 5. CDR3 in amino acids: CASSFPPSGSNEQFF. Here the CDR3 DNA reads TGTGCCAGCAGTTTTCCGCCTAGCGGGAGCAATGAGCAGTTCTTC.

This clonotype was detected only a few times. The J gene is TRBJ2-3, the V gene TRBV7-6, with 10 bases matching TRBD2. CDR3 size: 16 residues. V dropped 1 base and J dropped 3; count of bases not matched to a gene: 4. Germline CDR1 reads SGHVS; CDR2 reads FNYEAQ. For the CDR3, the DNA is TGTGCCAGCAGCTTAGGTCCGGGACTAGCGACAGATACGCAGTATTTT. Protein: CASSLGPGLATDTQYF.

The J gene is TRBJ2-3, the V gene TRBV2; D not certain. Trimming pared 4 bases from V and 5 bases from J, leaving 7 bases between. Per germline, CDR1 SNHLY and CDR2 FYNNEI. There are 12 residues in the CDR3. The CDR3 sequence: CASSVLEDTQYF. CDR3 sequence (DNA): TGTGCCAGCAGTGTGCTGGAAGATACGCAGTATTTT. Using reference TRBV2 and TRBJ2-3 for the parts outside the CDR3, the full variable domain is EPEVTQTPSHQVTQMGQEVILRCVPISNHLYFYWYRQILGQKVEFLVSFYNNEISEKSEIFDDQFSVERPDGSNFTLKIRSTKLEDSAMYFCASSVLEDTQYFGPGTRLTVL.

This sequence joins TRBV6-1 and TRBJ2-1, with D tentatively TRBD1 (6 bases). V gave up 5 bases and J gave up 8 bases, with 19 bases separating them. Germline V gene sequence: CDR1 MNHNS, CDR2 SASEGT. This CDR3 has 15 amino acids. CDR3 residues: CASSHLQGSTDEQFF. CDR3 coding DNA: TGTGCCAGCAGTCACCTACAGGGATCTACGGATGAGCAGTTCTTC.

V and J are TRBV7-2 and TRBJ2-2; 10 bases line up with TRBD2. The J segment lost 0 bases and the V segment lost 3 bases, leaving 7 bases of the junction unmatched. The CDR3 totals 18 residues. Germline V gene lookup returns CDR1 SGHTA and CDR2 FQGNSA. CDR3 bases: TGTGCCAGCAGCTTTATGGGACTAGCGACTGCGAACACCGGGGAGCTGTTTTTT. Its protein is CASSFMGLATANTGELFF.

The rearrangement uses TRBV24-1 and TRBJ2-1; tentatively, D is TRBD1 (5 bases). Germline V gene lookup returns CDR1 KGHDR and CDR2 SFDVKD. This CDR3 contains 13 residues. V shed 10 bases and J shed 1 base, with 10 bases lying between them. The CDR3 sequence is CATMAGSYNEQFF. DNA for the CDR3: TGTGCCACTATGGCAGGGTCCTACAATGAGCAGTTCTTC.

This clonotype was observed at least ten times. The chain combines TRBV20-1 with TRBJ2-1, with TRBD2 matching over 9 bases. The length of the CDR3 is 13 residues. Germline trimming cut 6 bases from V and 5 bases from J; bases unmatched to any gene: 5. Germline V lookup: CDR1 DFQATT, CDR2 SNEGSKA (reference sequence). The DNA for the CDR3 is TGCAGTGCCACGACTAGCGGCGACAATGAGCAGTTCTTC. This gives the protein CSATTSGDNEQFF.